The clone carrying this T cell receptor (beta chain) came up many times. The length of the CDR3 is 12 residues. The ends were cut back, 0 bases at V and 8 bases at J, with 10 bases in the middle. Germline V CDR1 and CDR2: DFQATT, SNEGSKA (reference sequence). These data belong to a study of CD8 T cells in ankylosing spondylitis. Via MiXCR, TCRdb re-called the 5' RACE reads, giving one row per CDR3 protein. This table holds more than 95,000 distinct CDR3 sequences, 8% to 10% found once. Sequenced: blood, either unsorted or a sorted T cell fraction (not recorded which). The rearrangement links TRBV20-1 to TRBJ1-2; tentative D call: TRBD1 (5 bases). The sequence was obtained from a male donor with ankylosing spondylitis or in good health (not recorded which). CDR3: CSARDGAWGYTF. In DNA form, the CDR3 reads TGCAGTGCTAGAGACGGGGCTTGGGGCTACACCTTC.